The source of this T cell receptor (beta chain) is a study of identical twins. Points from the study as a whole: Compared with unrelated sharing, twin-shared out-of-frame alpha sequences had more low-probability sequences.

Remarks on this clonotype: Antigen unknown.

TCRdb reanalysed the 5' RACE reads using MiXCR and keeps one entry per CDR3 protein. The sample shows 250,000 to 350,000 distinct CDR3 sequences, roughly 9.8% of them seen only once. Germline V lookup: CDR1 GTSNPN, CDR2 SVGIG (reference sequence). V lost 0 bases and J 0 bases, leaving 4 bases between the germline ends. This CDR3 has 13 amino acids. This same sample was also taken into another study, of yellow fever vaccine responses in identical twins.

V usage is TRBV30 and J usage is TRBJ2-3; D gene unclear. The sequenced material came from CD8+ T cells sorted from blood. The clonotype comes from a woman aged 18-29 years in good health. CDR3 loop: CAWSVVSTDTQYF. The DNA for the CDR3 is TGTGCCTGGAGTGTGGTCAGCACAGATACGCAGTATTTT.